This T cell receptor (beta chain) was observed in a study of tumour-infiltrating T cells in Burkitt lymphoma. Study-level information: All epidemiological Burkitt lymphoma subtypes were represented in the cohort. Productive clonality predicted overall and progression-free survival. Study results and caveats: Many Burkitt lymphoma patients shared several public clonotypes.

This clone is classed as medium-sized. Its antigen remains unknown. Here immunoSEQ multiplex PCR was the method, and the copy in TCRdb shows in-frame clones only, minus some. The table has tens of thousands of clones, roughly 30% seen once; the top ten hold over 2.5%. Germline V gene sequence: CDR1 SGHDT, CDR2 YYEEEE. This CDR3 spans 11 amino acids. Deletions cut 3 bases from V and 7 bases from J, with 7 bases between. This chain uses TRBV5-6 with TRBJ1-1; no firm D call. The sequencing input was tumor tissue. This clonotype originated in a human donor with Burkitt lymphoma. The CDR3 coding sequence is TGTGCCAGCAGCTGGGGTCGTGAAGCTTTCTTT. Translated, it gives CASSWGREAFF.